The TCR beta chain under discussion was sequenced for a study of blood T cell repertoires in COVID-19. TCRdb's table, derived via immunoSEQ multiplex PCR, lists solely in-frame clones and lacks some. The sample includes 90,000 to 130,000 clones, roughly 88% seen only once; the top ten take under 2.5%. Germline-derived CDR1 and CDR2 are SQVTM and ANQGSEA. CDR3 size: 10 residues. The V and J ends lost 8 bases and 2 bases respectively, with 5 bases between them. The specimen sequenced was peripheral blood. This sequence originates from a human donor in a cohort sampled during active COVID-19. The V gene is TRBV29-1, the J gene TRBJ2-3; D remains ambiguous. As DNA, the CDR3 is TGCAGCCTACTCACAGATACGCAGTATTTT. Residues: CSLLTDTQYF.